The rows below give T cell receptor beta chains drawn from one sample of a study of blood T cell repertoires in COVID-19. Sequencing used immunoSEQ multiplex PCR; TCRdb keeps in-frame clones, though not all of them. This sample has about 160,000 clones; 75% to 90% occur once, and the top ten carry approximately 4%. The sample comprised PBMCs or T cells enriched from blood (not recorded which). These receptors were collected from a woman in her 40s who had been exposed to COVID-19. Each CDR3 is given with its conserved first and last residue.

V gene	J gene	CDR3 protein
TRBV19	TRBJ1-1	CASTSTGNTEAFF
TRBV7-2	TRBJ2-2	CASSWKTSGNGELFF
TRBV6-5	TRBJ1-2	CASTKDRGSYGYTF
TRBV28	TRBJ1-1	CASSLRQAEAFF
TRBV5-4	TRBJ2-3	CASSLASGGSTLQYF
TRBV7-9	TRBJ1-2	CASSETTVEANYGYTF
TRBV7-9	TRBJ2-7	CASSSGGPVGEQYF
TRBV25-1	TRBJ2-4	CASSARAGLSKNIQYF
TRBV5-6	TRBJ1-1	CASSIRTGGNTEAFF
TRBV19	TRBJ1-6	CASSVKGAPLHF
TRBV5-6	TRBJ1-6	CASSLAGTGQSPLHF
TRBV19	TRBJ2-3	CASSILSGVASDTQYF
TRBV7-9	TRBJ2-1	CASSTGTSGSNEQFF
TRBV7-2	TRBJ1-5	CASSPWTGRDQPQHF
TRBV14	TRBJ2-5	CASSQEAPQETQYF
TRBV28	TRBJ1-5	CASTPPVRVGNRPQHF